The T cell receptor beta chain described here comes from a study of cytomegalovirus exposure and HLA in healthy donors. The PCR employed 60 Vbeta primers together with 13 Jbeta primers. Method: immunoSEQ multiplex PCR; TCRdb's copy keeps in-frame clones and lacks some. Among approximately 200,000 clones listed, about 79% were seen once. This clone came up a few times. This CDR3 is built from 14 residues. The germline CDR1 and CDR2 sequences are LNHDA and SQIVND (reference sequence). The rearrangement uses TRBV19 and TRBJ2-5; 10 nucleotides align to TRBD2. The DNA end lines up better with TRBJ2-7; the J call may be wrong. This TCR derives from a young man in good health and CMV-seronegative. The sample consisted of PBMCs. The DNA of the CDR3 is TGTGCCAGTACCCCTAGCGGGGGCTCCTACGAGCAGTACTTC. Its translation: CASTPSGGSYEQYF.